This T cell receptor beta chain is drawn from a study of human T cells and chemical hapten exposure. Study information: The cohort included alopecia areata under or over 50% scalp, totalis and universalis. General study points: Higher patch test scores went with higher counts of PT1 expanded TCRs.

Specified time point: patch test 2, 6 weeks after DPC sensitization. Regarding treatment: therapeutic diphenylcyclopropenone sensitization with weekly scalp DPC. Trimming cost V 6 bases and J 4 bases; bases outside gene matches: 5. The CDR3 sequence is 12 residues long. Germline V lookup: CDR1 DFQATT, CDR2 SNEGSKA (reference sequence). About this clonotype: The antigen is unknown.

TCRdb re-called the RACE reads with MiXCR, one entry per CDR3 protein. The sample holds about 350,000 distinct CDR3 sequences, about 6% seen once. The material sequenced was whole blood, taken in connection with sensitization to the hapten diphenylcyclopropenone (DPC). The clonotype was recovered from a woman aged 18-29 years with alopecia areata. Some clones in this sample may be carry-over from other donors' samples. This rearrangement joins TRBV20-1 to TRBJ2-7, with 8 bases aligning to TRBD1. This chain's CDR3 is CSATDREYEQYF. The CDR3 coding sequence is TGCAGTGCAACGGACAGGGAATACGAGCAGTACTTC.